This entry features one T cell receptor beta chain sequence. What it recognizes is unknown. Germline CDR1 is MGHRA and CDR2 is YSYEKL. Losses at the gene ends were 1 base for V and 10 bases for J; bases not matched to a gene: 9. The CDR3 is 16 amino acids. The data belong to a study of identical twins. Study conclusions and caveats: High-abundance cord blood beta clonotypes had fewer insertions; memory repertoires showed none.

MiXCR, applied by TCRdb to the 5' RACE reads, yields one record per CDR3 protein. The data show a few hundred thousand distinct CDR3 sequences, 9.5% to 10% seen once. These data were likewise used in another study, on yellow fever vaccine responses in identical twins.

V usage is TRBV4-1 and J usage is TRBJ2-1, with TRBD2 matching over 11 bases. The clonotype was recovered from a young woman in good health. Sequences were obtained from PBMCs. Written as DNA, the CDR3 is TGCGCCAGCAGCCAAGGCGCTCTAGCGGGAGGTGGCGAGCAGTTCTTC. As protein: CASSQGALAGGGEQFF.